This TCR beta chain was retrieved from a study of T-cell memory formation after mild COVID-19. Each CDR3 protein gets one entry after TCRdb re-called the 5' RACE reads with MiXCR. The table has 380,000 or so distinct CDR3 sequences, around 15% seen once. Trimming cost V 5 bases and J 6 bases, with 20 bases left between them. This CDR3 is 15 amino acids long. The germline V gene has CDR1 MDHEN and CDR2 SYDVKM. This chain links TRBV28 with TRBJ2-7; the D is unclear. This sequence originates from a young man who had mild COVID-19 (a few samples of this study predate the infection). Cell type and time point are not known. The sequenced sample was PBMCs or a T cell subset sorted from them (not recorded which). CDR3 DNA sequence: TGTGCCAGCAGTCCCCTCGACCGAGGTGGATCCGAGCAGTACGTC. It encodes CASSPLDRGGSEQYV.